The TCR beta chain described here comes from a study of shared clonotypes between healthy human individuals. Repertoires were generated with immunoSEQ multiplex PCR, while TCRdb's copy carries only in-frame clones and drops some. The sample has some 1,900,000 clones, over 85% seen once. This CDR3 spans 15 amino acids. V lost 0 bases and J 1 base, leaving 9 bases between the germline ends. Germline V gene lookup returns CDR1 SEHNR and CDR2 FQNEAQ (reference sequence). Only CD45RO-negative cells positively selected for CCR7 counted as naive CD8 cells, so terminally differentiated effector memory CD45RA+ cells were excluded.

The receptor comes from a man aged 18 to 30 in good health. The J gene is TRBJ1-1, the V gene TRBV7-9; D gene uncertain. Source material: naive CD8+ T cells sorted from blood. The DNA of the CDR3 is TGTGCCAGCAGCTTAGCCCCTGGAGAGAACACTGAAGCTTTCTTT. Translation gives CASSLAPGENTEAFF. Full variable domain (missing parts from reference TRBV7-9 and TRBJ1-1): DTGVSQNPRHKITKRGQNVTFRCDPISEHNRLYWYRQTLGQGPEFLTYFQNEAQLEKSRLLSDRFSAERPKGSFSTLEIQRTEQGDSAMYLCASSLAPGENTEAFFGQGTRLTVV.